This T cell receptor (beta chain) was retrieved from a study of OX40 agonist ivuxolimab in advanced cancers. For the study at large: Partial responses were achieved by three patients, one with hepatocellular carcinoma and two with cutaneous melanoma.

TCRdb's copy holds only in-frame clones and misses some; the assay was immunoSEQ multiplex PCR. The sample shows fewer than 85,000 clones, roughly 90% of them seen only once. Blood sampling took place at baseline, cycle 4 day 1, and cycle 7 day 1. Germline V gene sequence: CDR1 SGHRS, CDR2 YFSETQ. Trimming removed 0 bases at V and 1 base at J, with 10 bases between. The CDR3 is 15 residues long. The sequencing here drew on CD4+ or CD8+ T cells sorted from blood, taken in a trial of the OX40 agonist ivuxolimab. V gene TRBV5-1 combines with J gene TRBJ1-1, with D unresolved. This TCR was sampled from an adult with an advanced solid tumor such as melanoma, head and neck, liver or kidney cancer. The CDR3 DNA follows: TGCGCCAGCAGCTTGGCCGGTGGGCCGAACACTGAAGCTTTCTTT. Residues: CASSLAGGPNTEAFF.